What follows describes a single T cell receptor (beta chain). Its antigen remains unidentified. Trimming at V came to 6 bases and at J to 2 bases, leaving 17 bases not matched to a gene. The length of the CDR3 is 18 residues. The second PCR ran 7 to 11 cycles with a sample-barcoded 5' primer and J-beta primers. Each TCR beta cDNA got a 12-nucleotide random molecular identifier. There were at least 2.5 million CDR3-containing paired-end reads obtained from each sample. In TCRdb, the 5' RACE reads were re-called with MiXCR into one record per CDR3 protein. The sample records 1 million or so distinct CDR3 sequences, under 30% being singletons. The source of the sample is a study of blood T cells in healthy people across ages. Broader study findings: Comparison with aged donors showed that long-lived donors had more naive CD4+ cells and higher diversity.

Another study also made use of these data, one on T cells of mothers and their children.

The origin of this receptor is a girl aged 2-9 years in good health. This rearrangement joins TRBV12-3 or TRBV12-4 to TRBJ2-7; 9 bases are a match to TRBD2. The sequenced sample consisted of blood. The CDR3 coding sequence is TGTGCCAGCAGCTCAACCCGCGGTGGTAGCGGGAGCGCCTACGAGCAGTACTTC. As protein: CASSSTRGGSGSAYEQYF.